This is a list of T cell receptor beta chains from one sample in a study of human T cells and chemical hapten exposure. Using its own MiXCR run on the RACE reads, TCRdb lists one record per CDR3 protein. Of under 50,000 distinct CDR3 sequences in the sample, 3.7% are singletons; the top ten hold 4.5% to 7%. Sample: whole blood. The receptors were gathered from a human donor in good health. Some clones in this sample may be carry-over from other donors' samples. CDR3s include the opening cysteine and the closing phenylalanine or tryptophan. The D gene is left open where the match is weak. Where a row states a size, it is once, few, many or the class of an expanded clone; other rows omit it.

abundance	j_gene	d_gene	v_gene	CDR3aa	CDR3nt
many	TRBJ2-1	-	TRBV12-3/TRBV12-4	CASSFGLAWAYNEQFF	TGTGCCAGCAGTTTTGGTCTAGCGTGGGCCTACAATGAGCAGTTCTTC
many	TRBJ1-1	-	TRBV29-1	CSGRMNTEAFF	TGCAGCGGACGCATGAACACTGAAGCTTTCTTT
many	TRBJ2-2	-	TRBV11-2	CASSSWRTANTGELFF	TGTGCCAGCAGCTCCTGGAGGACAGCGAACACCGGGGAGCTGTTTTTT
many	TRBJ2-7	TRBD2	TRBV7-9	CASSLTSGMGEQYF	TGTGCCAGCAGCTTAACTAGCGGGATGGGCGAGCAGTACTTC
many	TRBJ1-2	-	TRBV3-1	CASSQADRPYYGYTF	TGTGCCAGCAGCCAAGCAGACAGGCCCTACTATGGCTACACCTTC
many	TRBJ2-7	-	TRBV28	CASSPPQGSSYEQYF	TGTGCCAGCAGTCCTCCTCAGGGTAGCTCCTACGAGCAGTACTTC
few	TRBJ2-7	TRBD2	TRBV7-7	CAAKSGRAEQYF	TGTGCTGCGAAGAGCGGGAGGGCCGAGCAGTACTTC
-	TRBJ2-5	-	TRBV11-1	CASSPGSSQYF	TGTGCCAGCAGCCCGGGTAGTTCCCAGTACTTC
-	TRBJ1-2	TRBD1	TRBV4-1	CASSPYGTETNYGYTF	TGCGCCAGCAGCCCGTACGGGACAGAGACTAACTATGGCTACACCTTC
many	TRBJ2-4	-	TRBV27	CASSTVTGAKNIQYF	TGTGCCAGCAGTACCGTCACCGGGGCCAAAAACATTCAGTACTTC
few	TRBJ1-3	TRBD1	TRBV4-1	CASSQTGQISNTIYF	TGCGCCAGCAGCCAAACGGGACAGATTTCTAACACCATATATTTT
many	TRBJ1-3	-	TRBV29-1	CGGSDGGSGNTIYF	TGCGGGGGCTCCGACGGCGGCTCTGGAAACACCATATATTTT
many	TRBJ1-5	-	TRBV27	CASSSGTNSNQPQHF	TGTGCCAGCAGTTCCGGGACTAATAGCAATCAGCCCCAGCATTTT
many	TRBJ2-7	TRBD2	TRBV4-1	CASSPSGLAGSYEQYF	TGCGCCAGCAGCCCATCCGGACTAGCGGGTTCCTACGAGCAGTACTTC
few	TRBJ1-5	TRBD1	TRBV7-3	CASSRTGGKPQHF	TGTGCCAGCAGCCGGACAGGGGGCAAGCCCCAGCATTTT
many	TRBJ1-5	TRBD1	TRBV28	CASSHGGTGVSNQPQHF	TGTGCCAGCAGTCATGGTGGGACAGGGGTCAGCAATCAGCCCCAGCATTTT
-	TRBJ2-7	TRBD2	TRBV6-2/TRBV6-3	CASSTYRAGGEEQYF	TGTGCCAGCTCAACCTACAGAGCGGGAGGAGAGGAGCAGTACTTC
many	TRBJ2-7	TRBD2	TRBV6-5	CASSGSTGGPKAYEQYF	TGTGCCAGCAGCGGGTCGACGGGAGGGCCTAAAGCCTACGAGCAGTACTTC
many	TRBJ2-7	-	TRBV2	CASSDSLIYEQYF	TGTGCCAGCAGTGATAGCCTGATTTACGAGCAGTACTTC
many	TRBJ1-5	TRBD1	TRBV6-5	CASSRDGTAYQPQHF	TGTGCCAGCAGTAGAGATGGGACAGCCTATCAGCCCCAGCATTTT
many	TRBJ2-1	TRBD2	TRBV5-1	CASSRALAGGPIHEQFF	TGCGCCAGCAGCCGAGCTCTAGCGGGAGGGCCTATCCATGAGCAGTTCTTC
medium-sized	TRBJ2-3	-	TRBV6-5	CASSYRDPTDTQYF	TGTGCCAGCAGTTACAGGGACCCTACAGATACGCAGTATTTT
many	TRBJ2-7	-	TRBV6-5	CASSRRRGPYEQYF	TGTGCCAGCAGTCGGCGGAGGGGCCCCTACGAGCAGTACTTC
many	TRBJ2-6	-	TRBV28	CATRSGANVLTF	TGTGCCACCCGCTCTGGGGCCAACGTCCTGACTTTC
many	TRBJ2-3	-	TRBV7-2	CASSPLYSTQYF	TGTGCCAGCAGCCCACTTTATAGCACGCAGTATTTT
many	TRBJ1-1	-	TRBV5-1	CASSFRDQGNTEAFF	TGCGCCAGCAGCTTCCGAGACCAGGGGAACACTGAAGCTTTCTTT
many	TRBJ2-1	TRBD2	TRBV7-6	CASSWGTSLDNEQFF	TGTGCCAGCAGCTGGGGGACTAGTCTAGACAATGAGCAGTTCTTC
many	TRBJ1-1	TRBD1	TRBV6-6	CASSIGQGAEAFF	TGTGCCAGCAGTATCGGACAGGGTGCTGAAGCTTTCTTT
-	TRBJ1-5	-	TRBV13	CASSRRDSLNRGNQPQHF	TGTGCCAGCAGCCGCCGGGACTCCCTAAATCGGGGCAATCAGCCCCAGCATTTT
many	TRBJ1-1	TRBD1	TRBV5-1	CASRPQGLNTEAFF	TGCGCCAGCCGCCCACAGGGGTTAAACACTGAAGCTTTCTTT
many	TRBJ1-1	-	TRBV11-2	CASSSTNTEAFF	TGTGCCAGCAGCTCGACGAACACTGAAGCTTTCTTT